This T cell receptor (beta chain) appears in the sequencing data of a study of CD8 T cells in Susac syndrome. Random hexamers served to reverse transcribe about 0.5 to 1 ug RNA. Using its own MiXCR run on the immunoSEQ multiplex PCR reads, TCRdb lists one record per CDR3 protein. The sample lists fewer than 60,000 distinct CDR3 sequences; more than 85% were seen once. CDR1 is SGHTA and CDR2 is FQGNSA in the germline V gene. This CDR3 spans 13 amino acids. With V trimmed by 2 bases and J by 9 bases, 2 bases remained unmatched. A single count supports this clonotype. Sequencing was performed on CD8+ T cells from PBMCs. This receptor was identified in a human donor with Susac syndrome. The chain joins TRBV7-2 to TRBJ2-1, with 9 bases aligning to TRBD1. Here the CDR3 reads CASSLRTGVEQFF. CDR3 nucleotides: TGTGCCAGCAGCTTAAGGACAGGGGTTGAGCAGTTCTTC.